The 26 T cell receptor beta chains in this list originate from one sample, sequenced in a study of T-cell memory formation after mild COVID-19. TCRdb analysed the 5' RACE reads with MiXCR anew, one entry per CDR3 protein. The sample contains more than 450,000 distinct CDR3 sequences, about a sixth of which appear only once. Sequencing was performed on PBMCs or a T cell subset sorted from them (not recorded which). These receptors came from an adult woman who had mild COVID-19 (a few samples of this study predate the infection). Cell type and time point are not known.

This clonotype was picked up a small number of times. The genes are TRBV9 and TRBJ1-2, with D uncertain. V lost 6 bases, J lost 3 bases, and 12 bases lay in between. This CDR3 spans 13 amino acids. CDR1 and CDR2 from the germline V gene are SGDLS and YYNGEE. The DNA for the CDR3 is TGTGCCAGCACCCCAGGAGAGGACTATGGCTACACCTTC. Translated, it gives CASTPGEDYGYTF.

The chain carries TRBV5-4 and TRBJ2-1; a weak D match, TRBD2 (7 bases). The CDR3 runs to 16 residues. V was cut by 3 bases and J by 2 bases, with 15 bases left in between. In germline, CDR1 is SGHNT, CDR2 YYREEE (reference sequence). The CDR3 reads CASSSAAGATYNEQFF. CDR3 nucleotide sequence: TGTGCCAGCAGCTCGGCGGCGGGGGCCACCTACAATGAGCAGTTCTTC.

This clonotype was detected a few times. The chain links TRBV24-1 to TRBJ2-3, with TRBD2 identical over 11 bases. The V segment lost 4 bases and the J segment 0 bases; nucleotides outside the gene matches: 5. Germline V gene lookup returns CDR1 KGHDR and CDR2 SFDVKD. CDR3 length: 17 amino acids. CDR3 region: CATSDQLAGGSTDTQYF. CDR3 bases: TGTGCCACCAGTGACCAATTAGCGGGGGGGAGCACAGATACGCAGTATTTT.

The chain recombines TRBV18 with TRBJ2-7; D is ambiguous. CDR3 length equals 12 residues. CDR1 is KGHSH and CDR2 is LQKENI in the germline V gene. Trimming stripped 0 bases from V and 6 bases from J, with 6 bases between. The DNA for the CDR3 is TGTGCCAGCTCACCACCCCTCTCCGAGCAGTACTTC. This sequence encodes CASSPPLSEQYF.

This clonotype was counted a few times. The CDR3 loop is CASSPRQGRFSEAFF. The CDR3 DNA reads TGTGCCAGCAGTCCCAGACAGGGGAGATTTAGTGAAGCTTTCTTT. This chain joins TRBV12-3 or TRBV12-4 and TRBJ1-1, with 8 bases aligning to TRBD1. The CDR3 spans 15 residues. J gave up 7 bases and V 5 bases, and 12 bases lay outside the gene matches.

This clonotype was picked up a small number of times. The chain couples TRBV5-5 to TRBJ2-1, with D unresolved. Trimming removed 4 bases from V and 6 bases from J, with 11 bases in between. This CDR3 has 13 amino acids. Per the germline V gene, CDR1 is SGHKS and CDR2 is YYEKEE (reference sequence). CDR3 DNA: TGTGCCAGCAGCCCGTATCTTAGCAATGAGCAGTTCTTC. Translating gives CASSPYLSNEQFF.

The rearrangement links TRBV5-1 to TRBJ1-4; perhaps TRBD1 as D (6 bases). Looked up from germline, CDR1 is SGHRS and CDR2 is YFSETQ. Trimming took 0 bases from V and 7 from J, leaving 13 bases between them. The CDR3 extends over 15 amino acids. Here the CDR3 reads CASSLEQGGREKLFF. As DNA, the CDR3 is TGCGCCAGCAGCTTGGAACAGGGAGGTCGTGAAAAACTGTTTTTT.

This clonotype came up a few times. This rearrangement joins TRBV5-6 to TRBJ2-1; 11 bases are shared with TRBD2. Germline V lookup: CDR1 SGHDT, CDR2 YYEEEE. V shed 2 bases, J shed 5 bases, and the junction held 6 bases outside the gene matches. CDR3 size: 16 residues. The CDR3 region is CASSFTSGRANNEQFF. CDR3 sequence (DNA): TGTGCCAGCAGCTTTACTAGCGGGAGAGCCAACAATGAGCAGTTCTTC.

The V gene is TRBV11-2, the J gene TRBJ1-4; 8 nucleotides match TRBD1. Germline assignment: CDR1 SGHAT and CDR2 FQNNGV. The CDR3 is 15 amino acids. Trimming at V came to 5 bases and at J to 4 bases, leaving 6 bases not matched to a gene. CDR3: CASSPRTGLNEKLFF. CDR3 sequence (DNA): TGTGCCAGCAGCCCAAGGACAGGGCTTAATGAAAAACTGTTTTTT.

This clonotype was seen only a few times. The CDR3 nucleotides are TGCGCCAGCAGTGACTATAGCCGGACTCCTTCCAATGAGCAGTTCTTC. Translation gives CASSDYSRTPSNEQFF. This rearrangement joins TRBV10-2 to TRBJ2-1; D perhaps matches TRBD2 (5 bases). Germline-derived CDR1 and CDR2 are WSHSY and SAAADI. This CDR3 contains 16 residues. V lost 3 bases, J lost 6 bases, and 18 bases lay in between.

V and J are TRBV18 and TRBJ1-5, with D unresolved. Trimming took off 3 bases at V and 3 bases at J, with 9 bases between the two ends. The CDR3 is 14 residues long. The germline gives CDR1 KGHSH, CDR2 LQKENI. In DNA, the CDR3 is TGTGCCAGCTCACCGACAAACTTCAATCAGCCCCAGCATTTT. Translating it yields CASSPTNFNQPQHF.

There are a few counts of this clonotype. The chain links TRBV15 to TRBJ1-4; no reliable D call. Trimming cost V 2 bases and J 6 bases, with 7 bases left between them. Looked up from germline, CDR1 is LNHNV and CDR2 is YYDKDF (reference sequence). The CDR3 runs 13 residues. The CDR3 nucleotides read TGTGCCACCAGCAGACGCTACGATGAAAAACTGTTTTTT. Amino acids: CATSRRYDEKLFF. The variable domain in full, with the rest retrieved from reference TRBV15 and TRBJ1-4, is DAMVIQNPRYQVTQFGKPVTLSCSQTLNHNVMYWYQQKSSQAPKLLFHYYDKDFNNEADTPDNFQSRRPNTSFCFLDIRSPGLGDTAMYLCATSRRYDEKLFFGSGTQLSVL.

The CDR3 DNA reads TGTGCCAGCAGCTTAGACCGGACAGGATCCAATCAGCCCCAGCATTTT. Protein product: CASSLDRTGSNQPQHF. The gene calls are TRBV7-9 and TRBJ1-5; 7 nucleotides line up with TRBD1. Germline V gene sequence: CDR1 SEHNR, CDR2 FQNEAQ (reference sequence). The CDR3 runs 16 residues. The V segment lost 1 base and the J segment 3 bases; nucleotides outside the gene matches: 6. Supplemented by reference TRBV7-9 and TRBJ1-5, the full variable domain reads DTGVSQNPRHKITKRGQNVTFRCDPISEHNRLYWYRQTLGQGPEFLTYFQNEAQLEKSRLLSDRFSAERPKGSFSTLEIQRTEQGDSAMYLCASSLDRTGSNQPQHFGDGTRLSIL.

The table lists this clonotype with a few counts. The chain combines TRBV2 with TRBJ1-4; D is unresolved. Trimming removed 0 bases from V and 7 bases from J, with 6 bases in between. Per germline, CDR1 SNHLY and CDR2 FYNNEI. CDR3 length: 13 amino acids. CDR3 coding DNA: TGTGCCAGCAGTGAAGCGGCGGCTGAAAAACTGTTTTTT. It specifies CASSEAAAEKLFF.

V and J are TRBV4-3 and TRBJ2-7; possibly TRBD2 for D (6 bases). Germline loops: CDR1 LGHNA, CDR2 YSLEER. Between the trimmed V and J ends, which lost 0 bases and 1 base, there was a span of 13 bases. This CDR3 region has 16 residues. In DNA form, the CDR3 reads TGCGCCAGCAGCCAAGAGGAGGGAGTTCCATCCTACGAGCAGTACTTC. Protein product: CASSQEEGVPSYEQYF.

This clonotype came up a few times. In nucleotides, the CDR3 is TGTGCCAGCAGCTTAAATCGGCAGGTCTACGAGCAGTACTTC. Translated, it gives CASSLNRQVYEQYF. The chain links TRBV11-3 to TRBJ2-7; D gene ambiguous. Germline V lookup: CDR1 SGHNT, CDR2 YENEEA. Deletions cut 2 bases from V and 3 bases from J, with 11 bases between. This CDR3 is 14 amino acids long.

The CDR3 coding sequence is TGCGCCAGCAGCTTGGGACTAGCGGGGTCGAACACCGGGGAGCTGTTTTTT. Protein product: CASSLGLAGSNTGELFF. V and J are TRBV5-1 and TRBJ2-2; 11 nucleotides agree with TRBD2. Germline V gene lookup returns CDR1 SGHRS and CDR2 YFSETQ. The CDR3 spans 17 residues. Trimming at V came to 0 bases and at J to 0 bases, leaving 1 base not matched to a gene.

This clonotype was recorded many times. V usage is TRBV12-3 or TRBV12-4 and J usage is TRBJ2-7; a possible D gene is TRBD1 (6 bases). Trimming left V 4 bases short and J 4 bases short, with 26 bases between. The CDR3 sequence is 18 residues long. The CDR3, as DNA: TGTGCCAGCAGTTCACCCCTGGGGGCAGGGGCGAGAGAGTACGAGCAGTACTTC. Protein product: CASSSPLGAGAREYEQYF.

This clonotype appeared once. CDR3 in amino acids: CASSEANPAFF. In nucleotides, the CDR3 is TGTGCCAGCAGTGAAGCAAATCCAGCTTTCTTT. The V and J genes are TRBV2 and TRBJ1-1, with no clear D. This CDR3 has 11 amino acids. The germline gives CDR1 SNHLY, CDR2 FYNNEI. Between the trimmed V and J ends, which lost 0 bases and 10 bases, there was a span of 6 bases.

In this sample, this clonotype turned up a few times. The chain is built from TRBV7-6 and TRBJ2-3, with D perhaps TRBD1 (6 bases). Germline CDR1 is SGHVS and CDR2 is FNYEAQ. The CDR3 contains 16 residues. Trimming cost V 1 base and J 3 bases, with 14 bases left between them. The CDR3 sequence: CASSLGPGARTDTQYF. The CDR3 nucleotides read TGTGCCAGCAGCTTAGGTCCAGGGGCGCGTACAGATACGCAGTATTTT.

This rearrangement joins TRBV11-3 to TRBJ2-7; D is possibly TRBD1 or TRBD2 (5 bases each). V gave up 5 bases and J gave up 2 bases, with 25 bases separating them. CDR1 is SGHNT and CDR2 is YENEEA in the germline V gene. This CDR3 has 18 residues. The CDR3, as DNA: TGTGCCAGCAGCCCGCCTACTCATCAGCCGGGACGGCCCTACGAGCAGTACTTC. Its translation is CASSPPTHQPGRPYEQYF.

This clonotype was seen many times. J is TRBJ2-1 and V is TRBV29-1; the D gene is possibly TRBD2 (7 bases). CDR3 size: 15 residues. V lost 6 bases and J lost 3, with 18 bases in between. Germline CDR1 is SQVTM and CDR2 is ANQGSEA. The CDR3 loop is CSVVLGGGGYNEQFF. The CDR3 DNA is TGCAGCGTGGTGTTAGGGGGGGGAGGCTACAATGAGCAGTTCTTC.

V gene TRBV12-3 or TRBV12-4 combines with J gene TRBJ2-1; TRBD1 agrees at 11 bases. Trimming took 5 bases from V and 8 from J; bases not matched to a gene: 17. CDR3 length equals 18 residues. CDR3: CASSLSGPGQGVLDEQFF. CDR3 DNA: TGTGCCAGCAGTCTTAGCGGGCCGGGACAGGGGGTTTTAGATGAGCAGTTCTTC.

V is TRBV7-9 and J is TRBJ1-2; perhaps TRBD1 as D (6 bases). The germline CDR1 and CDR2 sequences are SEHNR and FQNEAQ (reference sequence). CDR3 length: 15 residues. The V gene lost 5 bases and the J gene lost 5 bases, with 18 bases spanning the gap. The CDR3: CASSRTGGRSYGYTF. CDR3 DNA: TGTGCCAGCAGCCGCACGGGGGGCCGCAGTTATGGCTACACCTTC.

The V call is TRBV20-1, the J call TRBJ2-7; 10 bases match TRBD2. Losses at the gene ends were 6 bases for V and 1 base for J; bases not matched to a gene: 6. From germline, CDR1 is DFQATT and CDR2 SNEGSKA (reference sequence). This CDR3 has 14 residues. CDR3 DNA: TGCAGTGCAGAAGGACTAGCGGAGTCCTACGAGCAGTACTTC. It encodes CSAEGLAESYEQYF.

V and J are TRBV5-6 and TRBJ1-6; TRBD1 matches at 7 bases. Losses at the gene ends were 1 base for V and 6 bases for J; bases not matched to a gene: 7. Germline CDR1 is SGHDT and CDR2 is YYEEEE. This CDR3 has 16 amino acids. The CDR3 reads CASSLPGQEFNSPLHF. The CDR3 nucleotides read TGTGCCAGCAGCTTGCCAGGACAGGAGTTTAATTCACCCCTCCACTTT.